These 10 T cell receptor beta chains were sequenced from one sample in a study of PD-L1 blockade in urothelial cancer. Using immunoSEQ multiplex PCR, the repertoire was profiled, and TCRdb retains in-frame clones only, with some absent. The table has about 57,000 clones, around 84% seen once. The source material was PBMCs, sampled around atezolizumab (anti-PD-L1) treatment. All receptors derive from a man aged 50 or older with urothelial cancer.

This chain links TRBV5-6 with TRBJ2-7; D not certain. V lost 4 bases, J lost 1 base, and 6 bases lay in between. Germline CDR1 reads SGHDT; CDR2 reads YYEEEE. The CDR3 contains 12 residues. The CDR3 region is CASSPGSYEQYF. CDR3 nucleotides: TGTGCCAGCAGCCCGGGTTCCTACGAGCAGTACTTC.

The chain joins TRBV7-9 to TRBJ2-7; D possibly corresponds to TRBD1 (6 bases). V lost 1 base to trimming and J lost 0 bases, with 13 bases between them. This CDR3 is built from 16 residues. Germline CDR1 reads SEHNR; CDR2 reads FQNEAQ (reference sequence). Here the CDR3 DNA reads TGTGCCAGCAGCTTAGTGGCAGGGGCGCTCTCCTACGAGCAGTACTTC. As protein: CASSLVAGALSYEQYF.

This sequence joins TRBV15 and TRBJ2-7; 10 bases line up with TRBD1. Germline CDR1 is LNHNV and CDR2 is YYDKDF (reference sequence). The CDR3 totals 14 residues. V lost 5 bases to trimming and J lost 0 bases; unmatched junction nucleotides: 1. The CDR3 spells CATSGDRGSYEQYF. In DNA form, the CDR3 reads TGTGCCACCAGCGGGGACAGGGGCTCCTACGAGCAGTACTTC.

The CDR3 reads CASGAGSVSNQPQHF. CDR3 coding DNA: TGTGCCAGCGGAGCGGGGTCGGTGAGCAATCAGCCCCAGCATTTT. The chain carries TRBV6-6 and TRBJ1-5; no clear D. V was pared by 8 bases and J by 1 base, with 15 bases between. CDR1 and CDR2 (germline): MNHNY, SVGAGI (reference sequence). The CDR3 contains 15 residues.

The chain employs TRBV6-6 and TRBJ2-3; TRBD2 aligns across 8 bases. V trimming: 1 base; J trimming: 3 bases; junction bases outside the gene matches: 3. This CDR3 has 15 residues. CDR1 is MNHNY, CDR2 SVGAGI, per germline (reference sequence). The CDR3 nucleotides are TGTGCCAGCAGTTACTTAGCGGGATCTACAGATACGCAGTATTTT. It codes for CASSYLAGSTDTQYF.

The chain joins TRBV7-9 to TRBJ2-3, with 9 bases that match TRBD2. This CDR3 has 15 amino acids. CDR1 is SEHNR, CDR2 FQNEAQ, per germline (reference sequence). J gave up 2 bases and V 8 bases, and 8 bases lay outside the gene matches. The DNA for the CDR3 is TGTGCCAGCCTGGGGCTAGCGGGACCCACAGATACGCAGTATTTT. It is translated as CASLGLAGPTDTQYF.

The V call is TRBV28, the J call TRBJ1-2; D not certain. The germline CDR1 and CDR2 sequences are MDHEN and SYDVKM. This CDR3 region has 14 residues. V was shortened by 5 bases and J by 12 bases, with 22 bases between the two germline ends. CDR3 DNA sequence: TGTGCCAGCAGTAAACTAGACTTCAATATGATGGACACCTTC. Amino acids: CASSKLDFNMMDTF.

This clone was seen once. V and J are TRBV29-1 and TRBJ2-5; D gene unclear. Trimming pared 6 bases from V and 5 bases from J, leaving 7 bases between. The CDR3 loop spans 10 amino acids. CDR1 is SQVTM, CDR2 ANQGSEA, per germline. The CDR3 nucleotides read TGCAGCGTGGTTCGGGAGACCCAGTACTTC. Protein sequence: CSVVRETQYF.

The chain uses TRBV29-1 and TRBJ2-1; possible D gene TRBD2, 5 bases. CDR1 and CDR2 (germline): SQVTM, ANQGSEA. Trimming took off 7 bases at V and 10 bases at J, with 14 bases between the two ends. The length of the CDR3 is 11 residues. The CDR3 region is CSGMSPGEQFF. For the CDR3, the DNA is TGCAGCGGGATGAGTCCGGGGGAGCAGTTCTTC.

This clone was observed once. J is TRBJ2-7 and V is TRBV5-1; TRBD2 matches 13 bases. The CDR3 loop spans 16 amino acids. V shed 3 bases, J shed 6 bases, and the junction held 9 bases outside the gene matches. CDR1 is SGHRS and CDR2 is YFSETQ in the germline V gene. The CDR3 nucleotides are TGCGCCAGCAGCTCGGGACCGAGACTAGCGGGAGGCGAGCAGTACTTC. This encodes CASSSGPRLAGGEQYF.